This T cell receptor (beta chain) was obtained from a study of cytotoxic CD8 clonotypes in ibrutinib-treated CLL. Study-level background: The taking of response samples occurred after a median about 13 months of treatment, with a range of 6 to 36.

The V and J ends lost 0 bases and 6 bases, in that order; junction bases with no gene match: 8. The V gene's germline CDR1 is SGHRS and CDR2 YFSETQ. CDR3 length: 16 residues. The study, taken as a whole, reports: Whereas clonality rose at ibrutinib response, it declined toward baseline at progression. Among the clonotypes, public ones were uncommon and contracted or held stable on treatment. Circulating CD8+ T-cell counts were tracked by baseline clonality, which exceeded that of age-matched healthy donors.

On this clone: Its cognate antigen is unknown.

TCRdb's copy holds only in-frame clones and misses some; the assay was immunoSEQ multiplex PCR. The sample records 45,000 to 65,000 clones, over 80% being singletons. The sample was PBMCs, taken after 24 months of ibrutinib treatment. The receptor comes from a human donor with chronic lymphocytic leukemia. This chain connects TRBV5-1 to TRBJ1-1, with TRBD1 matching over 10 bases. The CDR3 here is CASSLAGGQGRAEAFF. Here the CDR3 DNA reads TGCGCCAGCAGCTTGGCCGGGGGACAGGGGAGAGCTGAAGCTTTCTTT.